The 10 T cell receptor beta chains below come from one sample, sequenced in a study of blood T cell repertoires in COVID-19. Profiled with immunoSEQ multiplex PCR; TCRdb holds only in-frame clones, not every one. The sample shows approximately 530,000 clones, roughly nine tenths of them seen only once. The sample was peripheral blood. The origin of the receptors is a woman in her forties or fifties with COVID-19, enrolled during active disease.

CDR3 loop: CATSRGGRDEQFF. The CDR3 DNA reads as TGTGCCACCAGCCGGGGAGGTCGCGATGAGCAGTTCTTC. The V and J genes are TRBV24-1 and TRBJ2-1, with D tentatively TRBD2 (6 bases). CDR1 is KGHDR, CDR2 SFDVKD, per germline. The ends were cut back, 7 bases at V and 8 bases at J, with 14 bases in the middle. CDR3 length: 13 residues.

The chain carries TRBV27 and TRBJ1-5; TRBD1 agrees at 12 bases. Trimming at V came to 6 bases and at J to 1 base, leaving 7 bases not matched to a gene. The CDR3 consists of 17 residues. Germline assignment: CDR1 MNHEY and CDR2 SMNVEV (reference sequence). The CDR3 DNA is TGTGCCAGCAGGCAGGGACAGGGGGCTGCGAGCAATCAGCCCCAGCATTTT. It specifies CASRQGQGAASNQPQHF.

This chain connects TRBV5-1 to TRBJ1-4; the match to TRBD1 covers 8 bases. CDR3 length: 15 amino acids. After removal of 4 bases from V and 8 bases from J, the junction contained 10 bases not matched to a gene. Germline CDR1 and CDR2: SGHRS and YFSETQ. The CDR3 bases are TGCGCCAGCAGCGCGGGCCGACAGGGGATGGAAAAACTGTTTTTT. Translation: CASSAGRQGMEKLFF.

This chain links TRBV2 with TRBJ2-7; 7 bases map to TRBD1. The CDR3 has 15 residues. Germline lookup yields CDR1 SNHLY and CDR2 FYNNEI. V was clipped by 0 bases and J by 3 bases; unmatched bases: 5. This CDR3 reads CASSEAGTVDYEQYF. In DNA form, the CDR3 reads TGTGCCAGCAGTGAAGCCGGGACAGTTGACTACGAGCAGTACTTC.

This chain uses TRBV19 with TRBJ1-3, with D hard to call. The V gene lost 4 bases and the J gene lost 2 bases, with 15 bases spanning the gap. The CDR3 is made up of 16 amino acids. Germline V gene data show CDR1 as LNHDA and CDR2 as SQIVND (reference sequence). CDR3 bases: TGTGCCAGTAGTACTACTGGAGGGAGAGCTGGAAACACCATATATTTT. This encodes CASSTTGGRAGNTIYF.

This chain joins TRBV5-1 and TRBJ1-1, with 7 positions matching TRBD1. V gave up 5 bases and J gave up 1 base; unmatched junction bases: 2. In germline, CDR1 is SGHRS, CDR2 YFSETQ. CDR3 length: 13 residues. CDR3 in DNA: TGCGCCAGCAGTAGACAGGGGAACACTGAAGCTTTCTTT. Residues: CASSRQGNTEAFF.

V usage is TRBV5-1 and J usage is TRBJ2-7, with TRBD1 matching 9 bases. CDR1 SGHRS and CDR2 YFSETQ come from the germline V gene. The trim removed 5 bases at V and 4 bases at J, leaving 10 bases unmatched. The CDR3 sequence is 15 residues long. CDR3 nucleotides: TGCGCCAGCAGTCCGTCCCGGGACAGGGCTTACGAGCAGTACTTC. Its translation: CASSPSRDRAYEQYF. Full variable domain (remainder filled in from reference TRBV5-1 and TRBJ2-7): KAGVTQTPRYLIKTRGQQVTLSCSPISGHRSVSWYQQTPGQGLQFLFEYFSETQRNKGNFPGRFSGRQFSNSRSEMNVSTLELGDSALYLCASSPSRDRAYEQYFGPGTRLTVT.

The V and J genes are TRBV11-2 and TRBJ2-5, with 10 bases fitting TRBD1. With 5 bases clipped from V and 1 base from J, the junction kept 4 bases outside the gene matches. CDR1 is SGHAT and CDR2 is FQNNGV in the germline V gene. The CDR3 runs 15 residues. CDR3 DNA: TGTGCCAGCAGCCGGGACAGGGGTGGCCAAGAGACCCAGTACTTC. Protein sequence: CASSRDRGGQETQYF. The full variable domain, completed using reference TRBV11-2 and TRBJ2-5, is EAGVAQSPRYKIIEKRQSVAFWCNPISGHATLYWYQQILGQGPKLLIQFQNNGVVDDSQLPKDRFSAERLKGVDSTLKIQPAKLEDSAVYLCASSRDRGGQETQYFGPGTRLLVL.

This clone showed up just a few times. For the CDR3, the DNA is TGTGCCAGCAGTTACGGAGGGAACTCTGGAAACACCATATATTTT. Encoded protein: CASSYGGNSGNTIYF. The V and J genes are TRBV6-5 and TRBJ1-3, with D uncertain. CDR1 is MNHEY and CDR2 is SVGAGI in the germline V gene. This CDR3 has 15 amino acids. The V end was cut by 2 bases, the J end by 0 bases, with 8 bases between.

About this clone: This sample also contains other DNA sequences that code for the same CDR3. J is TRBJ1-5 and V is TRBV6-1; TRBD1 aligns across 7 bases. The length of the CDR3 is 15 residues. The J segment lost 2 bases and the V segment lost 2 bases, leaving 3 bases of the junction unmatched. The V gene's germline CDR1 is MNHNS and CDR2 SASEGT. The CDR3 nucleotides read TGTGCCAGCAGTGAACAGCAGGGGGGCAATCAGCCCCAGCATTTT. As protein: CASSEQQGGNQPQHF.